Listed here is a single T cell receptor beta chain. No antigen is known for it. This entry comes from a study of shared clonotypes between healthy human individuals. General study findings and limits: It was the few donors that limited the genetic and exposure-history diversity represented. Memory subsets generally showed smaller estimated richness than naive subsets did. Non-shared clonotypes had lower generation probabilities than those shared by all four donors.

In the source study's methods: As immunoSEQ supplied junction-only sequences (without quality scores), filtering differed. TCRdb's copy holds only in-frame clones and misses some; the assay was immunoSEQ multiplex PCR. The V and J calls and the clone size are those of that table, but D and trimming were determined from the DNA. The sample contains approximately 1,500,000 clones, under 99% of which appear only once. This TCR derives from a man between 25 and 39 years old in good health. The material sequenced was naive CD4+ T cells sorted from blood. Subset defined: CD45RA+ positively selected.

The CDR3 spells CASSSRSQTYEQYF. CDR3 in DNA: TGTGCCAGCAGCTCCCGAAGTCAGACCTACGAGCAGTACTTC. The rearrangement joins TRBV7-2 to TRBJ2-7, with no clear D. CDR3 length: 14 residues. From germline, CDR1 is SGHTA and CDR2 FQGNSA. Trimming left V 4 bases short and J 2 bases short, with 12 bases between.